This T cell receptor (beta chain) was profiled in a study of beta chain features in type 1 diabetes. Study information: Cell yields, gender and age were comparable in patients and healthy donors.

Sorting of CD4+ naive, central memory, regulatory and stem cell-like memory cells was performed via CD45RO/CCR7/CD25/CD127/CD95/CD27. Each population that was sorted was more than 95% pure. Points on this clone: Its matching antigen is unknown.

Trimming left V 1 base short and J 5 bases short, with 6 bases between. The CDR3 totals 13 residues. Germline loops: CDR1 SGHTA, CDR2 FQGNSA. Isolated RNA was reverse transcribed in full, so expressed TCRB transcripts were sequenced. The table came from immunoSEQ multiplex PCR; TCRdb's copy has only in-frame clones and leaves some out. The sample has around 500,000 clones, 9.5% to 12% seen once; the top ten hold 0.045% to 0.05%. Overall study findings and caveats: Comparison showed that naive, central memory and Treg TCRB repertoires appeared more similar among patients than among healthy donors.

The sequence was obtained from a woman aged 18-35 years in good health. This chain links TRBV7-2 with TRBJ1-5, with no clear D. Source material: naive CD4+ T cells from blood. CDR3 residues: CASSLVLYQPQHF. The CDR3 region has the DNA TGTGCCAGCAGCTTAGTCTTATATCAGCCCCAGCATTTT.